This record looks at one TCR beta chain sequence and its context. The antigen is not known. These data come from a study of shared clonotypes between healthy human individuals. Study-wide results and caveats: Sequencing depth was a factor that was expected to affect clonotype sharing among donors. Only blood samples were collected, and tissue repertoires likely differ.

This table comes from immunoSEQ multiplex PCR, and its TCRdb copy is limited to in-frame clones, with some not included. Here the sample spans 1.6 million or so clones, approximately 98.5% being singletons. The CDR3 loop spans 17 amino acids. V was shortened by 3 bases and J by 0 bases, with 12 bases between the two germline ends. In germline, CDR1 is MRHNA, CDR2 SNTAGT. J is TRBJ2-6 and V is TRBV6-4, with D perhaps matching TRBD2 (5 bases). Sequencing was carried out using naive CD4+ T cells sorted from blood. Subset described: CD45RA+ positively selected. This receptor was taken from a man younger than 40 in good health. The CDR3, as DNA: TGTGCCAGCAGTGAGGCGATGGGGAGCTCTGGGGCCAACGTCCTGACTTTC. Translating it yields CASSEAMGSSGANVLTF.